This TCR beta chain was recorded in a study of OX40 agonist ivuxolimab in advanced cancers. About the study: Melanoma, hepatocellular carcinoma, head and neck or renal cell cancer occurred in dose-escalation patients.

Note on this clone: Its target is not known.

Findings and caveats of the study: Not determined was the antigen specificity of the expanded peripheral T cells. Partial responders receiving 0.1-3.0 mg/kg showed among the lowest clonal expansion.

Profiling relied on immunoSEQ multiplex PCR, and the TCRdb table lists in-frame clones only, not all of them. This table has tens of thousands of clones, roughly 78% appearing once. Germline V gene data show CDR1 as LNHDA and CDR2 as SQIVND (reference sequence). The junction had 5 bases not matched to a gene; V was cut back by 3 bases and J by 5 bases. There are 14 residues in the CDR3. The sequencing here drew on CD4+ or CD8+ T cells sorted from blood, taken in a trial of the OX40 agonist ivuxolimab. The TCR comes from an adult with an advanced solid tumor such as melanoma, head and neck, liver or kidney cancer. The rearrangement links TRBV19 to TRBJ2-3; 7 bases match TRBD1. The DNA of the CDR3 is TGTGCCAGTAGTATCTGGCAGGGGGTAGATACGCAGTATTTT. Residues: CASSIWQGVDTQYF.